What follows are 3 T cell receptor beta chains derived from one specimen sequenced in a study of cytomegalovirus exposure and HLA in healthy donors. A multiplex PCR was run with 60 Vbeta primers and 13 Jbeta primers. Assay: immunoSEQ multiplex PCR; the TCRdb copy retains only in-frame clones and omits some. The sample table sets out just over 150,000 clones. The material sequenced was PBMCs. These receptors were collected from a woman in her fifties or sixties in good health and CMV-seronegative.

The gene calls are TRBV7-9 and TRBJ2-7; TRBD2 agrees at 10 bases. Germline trimming cut 5 bases from V and 5 bases from J; bases unmatched to any gene: 6. This CDR3 comprises 14 residues. Germline values: CDR1 SEHNR, CDR2 FQNEAQ (reference sequence). The chain's CDR3 is CASSDLAGVNEQYF. The CDR3 nucleotides are TGTGCCAGCAGCGATCTAGCGGGAGTAAACGAGCAGTACTTC. Full variable domain (remainder filled in from reference TRBV7-9 and TRBJ2-7): DTGVSQNPRHKITKRGQNVTFRCDPISEHNRLYWYRQTLGQGPEFLTYFQNEAQLEKSRLLSDRFSAERPKGSFSTLEIQRTEQGDSAMYLCASSDLAGVNEQYFGPGTRLTVT.

This chain joins TRBV25-1 and TRBJ2-5; D possibly corresponds to TRBD2 (5 bases). Trimming pared 2 bases from V and 5 bases from J, leaving 12 bases between. The CDR3 totals 14 residues. Germline loops: CDR1 MGHDK, CDR2 SYGVNS. The CDR3: CASSEGQRVETQYF. CDR3 bases: TGTGCCAGCAGTGAAGGTCAGAGGGTGGAGACCCAGTACTTC.

The rearrangement uses TRBV19 and TRBJ2-4; D is undetermined. The CDR3 is made up of 14 amino acids. The germline V gene encodes CDR1 LNHDA and CDR2 SQIVND (reference sequence). V gave up 8 bases and J gave up 0 bases, with 11 bases separating them. CDR3 DNA sequence: TGTGCCAGTTCACCGGTACTAGCCAAAAACATTCAGTACTTC. Translating gives CASSPVLAKNIQYF.